The T cell receptor (beta chain) under discussion was sequenced for a study of beta chain features in type 1 diabetes (dated by TCRdb to 2017 to 2018). As for the study more broadly: Mean age, gender distribution, total cell number and subset yield did not differ between patients and healthy donors. A total of approximately 100 million sorted cells were examined across all samples, and the number of cells per subset was strongly correlated with RNA yield. Regulatory and stem cell-like memory subsets were isolated from only 8 patients and roughly 8 healthy donors, whereas naive and central memory subsets came from all 30 or so donors. In the study, recently diagnosed type 1 diabetes patients and matched healthy donors were compared on the TCRB repertoires of their sorted circulating CD4+ T cell subsets.

All of the isolated RNA was reverse transcribed with the High Capacity cDNA Reverse Transcription Kit, so expressed TCRB transcripts were sequenced. Deep immunoSEQ sequencing was performed on naive, central memory and regulatory T cell samples, with an average of around 3.4 million total reads per sample. After sorted cells were lysed in RLT buffer, RNA was extracted with DNase-treated RNeasy Micro or Mini kits, with the choice depending on cell number. Each cell subset was processed on its own to prevent cross-contamination, while patient and healthy donor samples were processed together. The immunoSEQ multiplex PCR was used to amplify TCRB sequences from cDNA, yielding 87-bp fragments that span the CDR3 region. Sequencing of the amplicons was performed on the Illumina HiSeq platform. Under the source paper's analysis protocol: Synthetic template baselines were used to correct PCR bias computationally, reads within Hamming distance 2 were collapsed, and singletons that could not be merged were discarded. Reads were aligned against IMGT so that V, D and J genes, CDR3 length and insertions or deletions at six rearrangement sites could be assigned. Within each subset, clonotype counts were normalized to sorted cell number, and only after that were true diversity and Gini coefficients computed with the tcR R package. Repertoire sharing was quantified using the overlap coefficient calculated on TCRB nucleotide sequences. TCRdb carries this immuneACCESS record with in-frame sequences only. Its versions omit some clonotypes, under half of them owing to an unresolved V gene in the studies checked, with the rest unexplained. V and J calls and clone size come straight from that table; D and trimming were deduced from the DNA. This sample gives approximately 140,000 clones in total; 9% of them show up just once. The leading ten clones occupy 0.7% to 0.85% of the sample.

Each donor gave one peripheral blood draw, roughly 120 mL on average, collected into heparinised tubes. Naive, central memory, regulatory and stem cell-like memory CD4+ T cells were sorted on a BD FACSAria II using a panel including CD45RO, CCR7, CD25, CD127, CD95 and CD27. All sorted populations exceeded 98% purity. PBMCs were isolated immediately by Lymphoprep density gradient centrifugation and stained directly without culture. So that batch effects would be minimized, each experiment stained and sorted samples in pairs, pairing one healthy donor with one patient. The CDR3 sequence holds 12 residues, the cysteine and phenylalanine included. The CDR3 DNA has 36 bases and is translated from base 1. V ends up 7 bases short and J 4 bases short, with an unmatched junction base count of 3. Via the germline V gene, CDR1 is MDHEN and CDR2 SYDVKM. The sample holds a few counts of this clone. Its recognized antigen is unknown. Per-base quality was not reported, and no clone a single base away is much larger than it.

What the research found in general, with its limitations: At VDJ recombination sites, patients with type 1 diabetes made fewer insertions and deleted more nucleotides, a pattern implying thymic rearrangement abnormalities. A moderate but significant shortening of TCRB CDR3 length was observed in type 1 diabetes patients in all four CD4+ subsets. Shorter templates might have been favored by PCR, but patient and control samples were amplified and corrected together, so both groups would have been affected equally by any skew. The naive, central memory and regulatory TCRB repertoires appeared to resemble one another more closely among patients than among healthy donors. Because cDNA was sequenced instead of genomic DNA, highly expressing activated cells could be over-represented, though the groups showed no difference in activation or CD3 levels. Because small numbers of individuals were included in the HLA sub-analyses, any influence of HLA type on TCRB rearrangement was left unresolved.

The sequenced material came from central memory CD4+ T cells from blood. This sequence was found in a man aged 30-40 years with type 1 diabetes. The chain joins TRBV28 to TRBJ2-7, with 8 junctional bases fitting TRBD2. The CDR3 corresponds to CASNVAGYEQYF. The DNA sequence is as follows: TGTGCCAGCAATGTAGCGGGGTACGAGCAGTACTTC.